This TCR beta chain was recovered during a study of blood T cell repertoires in COVID-19. For the study at large: The United States, Italy and Spain supplied acute and convalescent COVID-19 samples. Sources were T cells, B-cell-depleted T cells, or PBMCs; the material itself was cDNA or gDNA.

V lost 0 bases and J 2 bases, leaving 10 bases between the germline ends. Germline CDR1 is LNHNV and CDR2 is YYDKDF (reference sequence). The CDR3 totals 15 residues. A remark on this clone: At the DNA level, this CDR3 is encoded by other sequences in the same sample as well.

In the study's own analysis: Nucleated cell counts were estimated from reference gene primer amplification. Profiled with immunoSEQ multiplex PCR; TCRdb holds only in-frame clones, not every one. The V and J calls and clone size are taken from that table; D and trimming were inferred from the DNA. The table records about 130,000 clones, roughly 80% of them present only once. This sequence originates from a woman in her thirties who had recovered from COVID-19. Sequenced material: peripheral blood. The rearrangement uses TRBV15 and TRBJ1-1, with unresolved D. CDR3 region: CATSRDGAKNTEAFF. The CDR3 nucleotides are TGTGCCACCAGCAGAGATGGAGCCAAAAACACTGAAGCTTTCTTT.